One and the same sample provided the 17 T cell receptor beta chains below, sequenced in a study of shared clonotypes between healthy human individuals. Some clones are missing from TCRdb's copy, which holds only in-frame ones; the method was immunoSEQ multiplex PCR. This sample has 2 million to 2.5 million clones; just over 90% occur once, and the top ten carry about 0.41%. Sequencing input: naive CD4+ T cells from PBMCs. As to subset: CD45RA+ positively selected. The receptors were sampled from a man in his late teens or twenties in good health. Some clones in this sample may be carry-over from other donors' samples.

Here the CDR3 reads CASSPGRGRAGAGELFF. CDR3 nucleotides: TGTGCCAGCAGCCCTGGTCGGGGGAGGGCCGGGGCCGGGGAGCTGTTTTTT. The chain carries TRBV28 and TRBJ2-2; 7 bases line up with TRBD2. V dropped 6 bases and J dropped 6; count of bases not matched to a gene: 16. The V gene's germline CDR1 is MDHEN and CDR2 SYDVKM. The CDR3 loop spans 17 amino acids.

CDR3 residues: CASSTRNRDYEQYF. CDR3 bases: TGTGCCAGCAGTACCCGCAACAGGGACTACGAGCAGTACTTC. The genes are TRBV27 and TRBJ2-7; D is possibly TRBD1 (6 bases). There are 14 residues in the CDR3. Germline V lookup: CDR1 MNHEY, CDR2 SMNVEV (reference sequence). Between the trimmed V and J ends, which lost 5 bases and 3 bases, there was a span of 14 bases.

V usage is TRBV5-5 and J usage is TRBJ1-4; D is uncertain. The CDR3 length is 12 residues. From germline, CDR1 is SGHKS and CDR2 YYEKEE (reference sequence). Trimming cost V 7 bases and J 8 bases, with 12 bases left between them. The CDR3 spells CASVSAQEKLFF. The CDR3 DNA is TGTGCCAGCGTATCGGCGCAAGAAAAACTGTTTTTT.

Note on this clone: The identical CDR3 is also encoded by other nucleotide sequences in the sample. V is TRBV5-1 and J is TRBJ2-1; possible D gene TRBD2, 5 bases. Germline CDR1 SGHRS, CDR2 YFSETQ. This CDR3 is 14 amino acids long. Trimming shortened V by 1 base and J by 5 bases, and 10 bases separated the two germline ends. CDR3 residues: CASSLRASNNEQFF. CDR3 sequence (DNA): TGCGCCAGCAGCTTGAGGGCTAGCAACAATGAGCAGTTCTTC.

The chain employs TRBV7-9 and TRBJ2-1; D call uncertain. The V gene's germline CDR1 is SEHNR and CDR2 FQNEAQ (reference sequence). This CDR3 has 15 amino acids. V dropped 3 bases and J dropped 2 bases, with 11 bases sitting between them. CDR3 amino acids: CASSLTGMPYNEQFF. CDR3 DNA sequence: TGTGCCAGCAGCTTGACGGGTATGCCCTACAATGAGCAGTTCTTC. Variable domain in full (rest from reference TRBV7-9 and TRBJ2-1): DTGVSQNPRHKITKRGQNVTFRCDPISEHNRLYWYRQTLGQGPEFLTYFQNEAQLEKSRLLSDRFSAERPKGSFSTLEIQRTEQGDSAMYLCASSLTGMPYNEQFFGPGTRLTVL.

The chain joins TRBV18 to TRBJ1-2; D remains unclear. V gave up 0 bases and J gave up 8 bases, with 13 bases separating them. This CDR3 contains 14 residues. Germline CDR1 KGHSH, CDR2 LQKENI. The CDR3 here is CASSPPLTKGGYTF. The DNA of the CDR3 is TGTGCCAGCTCACCACCGTTAACTAAAGGAGGCTACACCTTC.

The chain links TRBV28 to TRBJ2-2, with D possibly matching TRBD1 (6 bases). CDR3 size: 14 residues. Between the trimmed V and J ends, which lost 6 bases and 1 base, there was a span of 9 bases. Germline CDR1 MDHEN, CDR2 SYDVKM. The CDR3 loop reads CASRQGRNTGELFF. As DNA, the CDR3 is TGTGCCAGCAGACAGGGTCGGAACACCGGGGAGCTGTTTTTT.

The rearrangement joins TRBV10-3 to TRBJ2-6; D is undetermined. The V end was cut by 3 bases, the J end by 1 base, with 13 bases between. Germline assignment: CDR1 ENHRY and CDR2 SYGVKD. The CDR3 runs to 17 residues. The CDR3 DNA sequence: TGTGCCATCAGTGAAATGGGTGACGCTTCTGGGGCCAACGTCCTGACTTTC. Its protein product is CAISEMGDASGANVLTF.

The chain joins TRBV28 to TRBJ2-3; 7 positions match TRBD2. CDR1 is MDHEN and CDR2 is SYDVKM in the germline V gene. Trimming cost V 1 base and J 0 bases; bases outside gene matches: 10. The CDR3 covers 18 residues. CDR3 loop: CASSLYGPSGASTDTQYF. The CDR3 DNA sequence: TGTGCCAGCAGTTTATACGGGCCTAGCGGAGCTAGCACAGATACGCAGTATTTT.

The CDR3 spells CASSLAWPDGNTIYF. The CDR3 nucleotides are TGTGCCAGCAGCTTAGCGTGGCCAGATGGAAACACCATATATTTT. This chain uses TRBV7-9 with TRBJ1-3, with unresolved D. Per the germline V gene, CDR1 is SEHNR and CDR2 is FQNEAQ (reference sequence). This CDR3 region has 15 residues. V was clipped by 0 bases and J by 3 bases, with 9 bases between them.

This clone showed up just once. The V gene is TRBV28, the J gene TRBJ2-7, with 7 bases lining up with TRBD1. Germline values: CDR1 MDHEN, CDR2 SYDVKM. V lost 4 bases, J lost 3 bases, and 12 bases stayed unmatched. The CDR3 covers 16 residues. This chain's CDR3 is CASSYVLGQRHYEQYF. CDR3 in DNA: TGTGCCAGCAGTTACGTTTTGGGACAGCGACACTACGAGCAGTACTTC.

This clone has more than one count but fewer than ten. The V gene is TRBV7-8, the J gene TRBJ1-2; 9 positions agree with TRBD1. Germline CDR1 and CDR2: SGHVS and FQNEAQ. The length of the CDR3 is 13 residues. The V and J ends lost 2 bases and 7 bases, in that order; junction bases with no gene match: 2. CDR3 coding DNA: TGTGCCAGCAGCTTACCGACAGGGGGTGGCTACACCTTC. Translating it yields CASSLPTGGGYTF.

This clone is a singleton in its sample. The chain is built from TRBV7-2 and TRBJ2-2; 8 bases are a match to TRBD1. Germline V CDR1 and CDR2: SGHTA, FQGNSA. The CDR3 runs to 14 residues. J was trimmed by 6 bases and V by 4 bases; bases with no gene match: 4. The CDR3 protein is CASSSDRESGELFF. In nucleotides, the CDR3 is TGTGCCAGCAGCTCGGACAGGGAGTCCGGGGAGCTGTTTTTT.

The V call is TRBV6-5, the J call TRBJ2-2, with 7 bases lining up with TRBD1. The CDR3 covers 15 residues. The germline V gene has CDR1 MNHEY and CDR2 SVGAGI. V was pared by 6 bases and J by 1 base, with 5 bases of the junction left unmatched. The CDR3 coding sequence is TGTGCCAGCAGAAACCGGGACAGGAACACCGGGGAGCTGTTTTTT. Protein sequence: CASRNRDRNTGELFF.

The gene calls are TRBV28 and TRBJ2-7; TRBD2 matches at 11 bases. The J segment lost 4 bases and the V segment lost 4 bases, leaving 3 bases of the junction unmatched. CDR1 and CDR2 from the germline V gene are MDHEN and SYDVKM. This CDR3 has 14 amino acids. The CDR3 DNA is TGTGCCAGCAGTTATTCTAGCGGGAGGTACGAGCAGTACTTC. Translated, it gives CASSYSSGRYEQYF. The whole variable domain, remainder taken from reference TRBV28 and TRBJ2-7, is DVKVTQSSRYLVKRTGEKVFLECVQDMDHENMFWYRQDPGLGLRLIYFSYDVKMKEKGDIPEGYSVSREKKERFSLILESASTNQTSMYLCASSYSSGRYEQYFGPGTRLTVT.

The chain carries TRBV6-5 and TRBJ2-1; maybe TRBD2 (6 bases). This CDR3 spans 13 amino acids. Germline CDR1 MNHEY, CDR2 SVGAGI. V shed 6 bases and J shed 8 bases, with 14 bases lying between them. The CDR3 sequence is CASSRTRGDEQFF. The CDR3 DNA reads TGTGCCAGCAGCCGGACTCGCGGGGATGAGCAGTTCTTC.

Regarding this clone: Other DNA sequences in the same sample also yield this CDR3. This rearrangement joins TRBV7-9 to TRBJ1-1; tentative D call: TRBD1 (5 bases). The germline CDR1 and CDR2 sequences are SEHNR and FQNEAQ (reference sequence). This CDR3 has 13 residues. Trimming took 3 bases from V and 2 from J, leaving 7 bases between them. DNA of the CDR3: TGTGCCAGCAGCTTTCAGGGAAACACTGAAGCTTTCTTT. Residues: CASSFQGNTEAFF.